Shown below are 12 T cell receptor beta chains from a single sample sequenced in a study of control samples from healthy donors and cancer patients. Here immunoSEQ multiplex PCR was the method, and the copy in TCRdb shows in-frame clones only, minus some. The sample carries tens of thousands of clones, around four fifths recorded once. The sample taken for sequencing was blood. The receptors come from a man in his fifties in good health.

The rearrangement uses TRBV7-6 and TRBJ2-2; 7 nucleotides align to TRBD1. Germline V gene data show CDR1 as SGHVS and CDR2 as FNYEAQ. This CDR3 region has 17 residues. With V trimmed by 1 base and J by 5 bases, 10 bases remained unmatched. CDR3 loop: CASSLGVAGGGTGELFF. CDR3 coding DNA: TGTGCCAGCAGCTTAGGCGTTGCAGGGGGTGGTACCGGGGAGCTGTTTTTT.

The J gene is TRBJ2-2, the V gene TRBV27; TRBD2 is a possible D gene (6 bases). Germline V gene data show CDR1 as MNHEY and CDR2 as SMNVEV (reference sequence). This CDR3 comprises 15 residues. V lost 6 bases and J 4 bases, leaving 15 bases between the germline ends. The CDR3: CASSDAWRGTGELFF. The DNA of the CDR3 is TGTGCCAGCAGCGACGCGTGGAGGGGCACCGGGGAGCTGTTTTTT.

V and J are TRBV28 and TRBJ1-4; no definite D call. CDR3 length: 17 amino acids. Deletions cut 1 base from V and 3 bases from J, with 15 bases between. Germline loops: CDR1 MDHEN, CDR2 SYDVKM. CDR3 in amino acids: CASSLSGRRRPNEKLFF. The CDR3 DNA sequence: TGTGCCAGCAGTTTATCCGGCCGACGGAGGCCTAATGAAAAACTGTTTTTT.

V and J are TRBV7-9 and TRBJ1-5, with 12 bases aligning to TRBD1. V was pared by 5 bases and J by 2 bases, with 13 bases of the junction left unmatched. Germline CDR1 SEHNR, CDR2 FQNEAQ (reference sequence). CDR3 size: 19 residues. In DNA, the CDR3 is TGTGCCAGCAGCGCCCGTCCCGGGACAGGGGGCGTGGGCAATCAGCCCCAGCATTTT. Amino acid sequence: CASSARPGTGGVGNQPQHF.

This chain connects TRBV5-6 to TRBJ1-2; 7 bases agree with TRBD1. CDR3 size: 15 residues. V lost 2 bases, J lost 5 bases, and 9 bases stayed unmatched. Germline V CDR1 and CDR2: SGHDT, YYEEEE. The CDR3, as DNA: TGTGCCAGCAGCTTTATGACAGGGATCGGGTATGGCTACACCTTC. This gives the protein CASSFMTGIGYGYTF.

The rearrangement joins TRBV6-5 to TRBJ1-1; no reliable D call. The CDR3 contains 14 residues. Per germline, CDR1 MNHEY and CDR2 SVGAGI. V lost 4 bases and J lost 0, with 9 bases in between. This chain's CDR3 is CASSLADMNTEAFF. The CDR3 region has the DNA TGTGCCAGCAGTTTGGCAGATATGAACACTGAAGCTTTCTTT.

The chain combines TRBV6-1 with TRBJ2-5; TRBD2 is a possible D gene (6 bases). The V gene's germline CDR1 is MNHNS and CDR2 SASEGT. The CDR3 is 16 residues long. Trimming left V 0 bases short and J 4 bases short, with 15 bases between. CDR3 coding DNA: TGTGCCAGCAGTGAAGCGCACGGGGGAGTCCCAGAGACCCAGTACTTC. Encoded protein: CASSEAHGGVPETQYF.

The rearrangement links TRBV5-1 to TRBJ2-2, with no clear D. The CDR3 covers 15 residues. Germline CDR1 SGHRS, CDR2 YFSETQ. V lost 5 bases and J lost 4, with 15 bases in between. In DNA, the CDR3 is TGCGCCAGCAGACCTCATAACATGGGCACCGGGGAGCTGTTTTTT. Its translation is CASRPHNMGTGELFF.

This chain links TRBV13 with TRBJ1-6; 9 bases align to TRBD1. CDR1 PRHDT and CDR2 FYEKMQ come from the germline V gene (reference sequence). Trimming at V came to 5 bases and at J to 7 bases, leaving 12 bases not matched to a gene. CDR3 length equals 17 residues. The CDR3 DNA reads TGTGCCAGCAGCGACTCTCATACAGGGGGCGACAATTCACCCCTCCACTTT. It codes for CASSDSHTGGDNSPLHF.

This chain joins TRBV29-1 and TRBJ2-2, with 7 bases that match TRBD1. Trimming cost V 4 bases and J 6 bases; bases outside gene matches: 11. The length of the CDR3 is 15 residues. Germline V lookup: CDR1 SQVTM, CDR2 ANQGSEA. The chain's CDR3 is CSVAGQKGVAGELFF. The DNA of the CDR3 is TGCAGCGTTGCGGGACAGAAGGGAGTCGCCGGGGAGCTGTTTTTT.

This chain joins TRBV30 and TRBJ1-2, with 7 bases lining up with TRBD1. In germline, CDR1 is GTSNPN, CDR2 SVGIG (reference sequence). The CDR3 has 12 amino acids. After removal of 2 bases from V and 10 bases from J, the junction contained 7 bases not matched to a gene. The CDR3 is CAWSPSDRDYTF. The CDR3 nucleotides are TGTGCCTGGAGTCCTTCAGACAGGGACTACACCTTC.

The count of this clone is one. The chain carries TRBV2 and TRBJ2-3, with 14 bases fitting TRBD2. The CDR3 runs to 16 residues. Germline V gives CDR1 SNHLY, CDR2 FYNNEI. V gave up 10 bases and J gave up 5 bases; unmatched junction bases: 11. CDR3 loop: CATSDQTSGRVDTQYF. The CDR3 coding sequence is TGTGCCACCTCTGACCAGACTAGCGGGAGGGTAGATACGCAGTATTTT. The full variable domain, completed using reference TRBV2 and TRBJ2-3, is EPEVTQTPSHQVTQMGQEVILRCVPISNHLYFYWYRQILGQKVEFLVSFYNNEISEKSEIFDDQFSVERPDGSNFTLKIRSTKLEDSAMYFCATSDQTSGRVDTQYFGPGTRLTVL.